This passage covers 11 T cell receptor beta chains from one sample sequenced in a study of shared T cell receptors in the human thymus. Data came from immunoSEQ multiplex PCR; TCRdb stores just in-frame clones and leaves some out. The data contain some 700,000 clones, around 89% of them seen just once; the ten biggest clones take up 0.008% to 0.011%. These same records also appear under a second study, on human thymus T cells.

Sequencing was performed on thymocytes. The receptors stem from a boy less than two years old with a congenital heart defect.

The chain is built from TRBV4-1 and TRBJ2-1, with D tentatively TRBD2 (5 bases). Trimming took 1 base from V and 1 from J, leaving 5 bases between them. The germline gives CDR1 MGHRA, CDR2 YSYEKL. The CDR3 runs 14 residues. CDR3 in DNA: TGCGCCAGCAGCCAAGGGACTTCCTACAATGAGCAGTTCTTC. Its protein is CASSQGTSYNEQFF.

The rearrangement uses TRBV5-1 and TRBJ2-7; D is undetermined. Germline loops: CDR1 SGHRS, CDR2 YFSETQ. The length of the CDR3 is 12 residues. Trimming removed 7 bases at V and 0 bases at J, with 8 bases between. CDR3: CASRSPSYEQYF. In DNA, the CDR3 is TGCGCCAGCCGGAGTCCCTCCTACGAGCAGTACTTC.

This chain links TRBV5-1 with TRBJ2-7; a weak D match, TRBD1 (5 bases). This CDR3 is 18 amino acids long. Trimming pared 0 bases from V and 2 bases from J, leaving 21 bases between. The germline CDR1 and CDR2 sequences are SGHRS and YFSETQ. The chain's CDR3 is CASSLGVRLGAPPYEQYF. CDR3 DNA sequence: TGCGCCAGCAGCTTGGGAGTCAGGCTTGGGGCCCCCCCCTACGAGCAGTACTTC. Filled out from reference TRBV5-1 and TRBJ2-7, the complete variable domain reads KAGVTQTPRYLIKTRGQQVTLSCSPISGHRSVSWYQQTPGQGLQFLFEYFSETQRNKGNFPGRFSGRQFSNSRSEMNVSTLELGDSALYLCASSLGVRLGAPPYEQYFGPGTRLTVT.

The genes are TRBV30 and TRBJ2-1; 7 bases agree with TRBD1. The germline CDR1 and CDR2 sequences are GTSNPN and SVGIG (reference sequence). This CDR3 region has 14 residues. J gave up 1 base and V 8 bases, and 8 bases lay outside the gene matches. CDR3 in DNA: TGTGCCCATTCGACAGGGTGGTCCTACAATGAGCAGTTCTTC. Protein sequence: CAHSTGWSYNEQFF. Filled out from reference TRBV30 and TRBJ2-1, the complete variable domain reads SQTIHQWPATLVQPVGSPLSLECTVEGTSNPNLYWYRQAAGRGLQLLFYSVGIGQISSEVPQNLSASRPQDRQFILSSKKLLLSDSGFYLCAHSTGWSYNEQFFGPGTRLTVL.

The chain has TRBV27 and TRBJ2-6, with D unclear. This CDR3 has 16 amino acids. Germline V gives CDR1 MNHEY, CDR2 SMNVEV (reference sequence). V was shortened by 3 bases and J by 1 base, with 10 bases between the two germline ends. Here the CDR3 reads CASSFHSKSGANVLTF. CDR3 nucleotides: TGTGCCAGCAGTTTCCACAGTAAATCTGGGGCCAACGTCCTGACTTTC.

The J gene is TRBJ2-1, the V gene TRBV9, with TRBD2 matching over 11 bases. The germline V gene encodes CDR1 SGDLS and CDR2 YYNGEE. This CDR3 comprises 16 residues. Unmatched junction bases numbered 6, after V lost 7 bases and J lost 0 bases. CDR3 protein: CASRPGLAASYNEQFF. Here the CDR3 DNA reads TGTGCCAGCCGACCGGGACTAGCGGCCTCCTACAATGAGCAGTTCTTC.

This clone showed up just once. This chain connects TRBV4-3 to TRBJ2-3; 7 nucleotides line up with TRBD2. From germline, CDR1 is LGHNA and CDR2 YSLEER. This CDR3 is built from 16 residues. J gave up 1 base and V 2 bases, and 6 bases lay outside the gene matches. CDR3: CASSQWAGEGTDTQYF. DNA for the CDR3: TGCGCCAGCAGCCAATGGGCGGGAGAGGGCACAGATACGCAGTATTTT.

The chain uses TRBV27 and TRBJ2-2; tentatively, D is TRBD2 (7 bases). The ends were cut back, 8 bases at V and 7 bases at J, with 20 bases in the middle. The CDR3 length is 15 residues. Germline V gene sequence: CDR1 MNHEY, CDR2 SMNVEV (reference sequence). This chain's CDR3 is CASGGGPPEGGELFF. In nucleotides, the CDR3 is TGTGCCAGCGGGGGGGGCCCACCTGAGGGCGGGGAGCTGTTTTTT.

V usage is TRBV15 and J usage is TRBJ2-2; tentatively, D is TRBD2 (6 bases). The CDR3 extends over 17 amino acids. The V end lost 5 bases, the J end lost 0 bases, and 16 bases lay between the germline ends. Germline V gene data show CDR1 as LNHNV and CDR2 as YYDKDF (reference sequence). The CDR3 sequence: CATSVQVSGANTGELFF. The CDR3 nucleotides are TGTGCCACCAGCGTCCAGGTTTCGGGGGCGAACACCGGGGAGCTGTTTTTT.

This chain uses TRBV19 with TRBJ2-7, with a possible D match to TRBD1 (6 bases). The CDR3 runs 15 residues. Germline values: CDR1 LNHDA, CDR2 SQIVND (reference sequence). The V end lost 2 bases, the J end lost 3 bases, and 14 bases lay between the germline ends. The CDR3 protein is CASSIRFGTIYEQYF. In nucleotides, the CDR3 is TGTGCCAGTAGTATAAGGTTCGGGACAATCTACGAGCAGTACTTC. Variable domain in full (rest from reference TRBV19 and TRBJ2-7): DGGITQSPKYLFRKEGQNVTLSCEQNLNHDAMYWYRQDPGQGLRLIYYSQIVNDFQKGDIAEGYSVSREKKESFPLTVTSAQKNPTAFYLCASSIRFGTIYEQYFGPGTRLTVT.

The rearrangement links TRBV11-2 to TRBJ2-7, with D uncertain. The CDR3 is made up of 17 amino acids. V shed 1 base and J shed 0 bases, with 16 bases lying between them. Germline assignment: CDR1 SGHAT and CDR2 FQNNGV. The CDR3 DNA reads as TGTGCCAGCAGCTTAGGTTTGGAACATCGGAGCTCCTACGAGCAGTACTTC. Encoded protein: CASSLGLEHRSSYEQYF.